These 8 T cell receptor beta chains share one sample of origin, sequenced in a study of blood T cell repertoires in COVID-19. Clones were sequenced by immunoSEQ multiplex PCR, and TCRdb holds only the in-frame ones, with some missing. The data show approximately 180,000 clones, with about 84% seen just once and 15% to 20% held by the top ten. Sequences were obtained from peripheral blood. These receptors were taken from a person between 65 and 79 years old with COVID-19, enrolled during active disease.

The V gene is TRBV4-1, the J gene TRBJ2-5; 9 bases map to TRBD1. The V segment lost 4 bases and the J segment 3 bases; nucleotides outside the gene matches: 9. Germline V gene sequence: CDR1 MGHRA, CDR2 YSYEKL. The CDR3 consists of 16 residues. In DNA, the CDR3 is TGCGCCAGCAGCCGAATCCCGGGACAGGGAGAAGAGACCCAGTACTTC. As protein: CASSRIPGQGEETQYF.

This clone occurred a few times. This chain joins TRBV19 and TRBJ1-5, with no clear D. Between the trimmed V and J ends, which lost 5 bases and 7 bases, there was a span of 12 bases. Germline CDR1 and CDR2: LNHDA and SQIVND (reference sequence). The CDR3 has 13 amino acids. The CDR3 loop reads CASSPIIRQPQHF. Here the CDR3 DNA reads TGTGCCAGTAGTCCCATAATTCGGCAGCCCCAGCATTTT.

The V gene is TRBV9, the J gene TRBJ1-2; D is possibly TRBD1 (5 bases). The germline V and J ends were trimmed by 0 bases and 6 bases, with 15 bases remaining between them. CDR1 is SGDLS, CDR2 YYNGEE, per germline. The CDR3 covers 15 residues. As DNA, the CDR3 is TGTGCCAGCAGCGTAGCTGGGGGGGAAGAAGATGGCTACACCTTC. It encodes CASSVAGGEEDGYTF.

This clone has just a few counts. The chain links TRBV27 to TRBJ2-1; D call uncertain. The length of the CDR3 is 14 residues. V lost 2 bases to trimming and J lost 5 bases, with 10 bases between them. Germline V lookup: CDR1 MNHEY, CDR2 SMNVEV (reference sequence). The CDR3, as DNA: TGTGCCAGCAGTTTAGGTCTAACGCACAATGAGCAGTTCTTC. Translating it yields CASSLGLTHNEQFF.

CDR3 amino acids: CASSLGTGNRYQPQHF. For the CDR3, the DNA is TGTGCCAGCAGCTTGGGAACAGGGAACCGGTATCAGCCCCAGCATTTT. The chain links TRBV7-2 to TRBJ1-5; a possible D gene is TRBD1 (6 bases). The CDR3 has 16 residues. The ends were cut back, 3 bases at V and 5 bases at J, with 17 bases in the middle. Germline CDR1 SGHTA, CDR2 FQGNSA.

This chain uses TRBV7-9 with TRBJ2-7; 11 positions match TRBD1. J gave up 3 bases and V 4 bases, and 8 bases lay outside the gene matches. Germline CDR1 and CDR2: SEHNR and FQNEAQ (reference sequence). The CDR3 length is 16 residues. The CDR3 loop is CASSSPSGTGGYEQYF. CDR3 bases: TGTGCCAGCAGCTCCCCCTCCGGGACAGGGGGCTACGAGCAGTACTTC.

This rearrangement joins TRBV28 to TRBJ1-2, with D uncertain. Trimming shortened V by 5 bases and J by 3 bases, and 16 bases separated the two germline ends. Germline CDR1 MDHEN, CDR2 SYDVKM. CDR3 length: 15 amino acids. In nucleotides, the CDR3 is TGTGCCAGCAGTCCCGACAATAGGCCTCACTATGGCTACACCTTC. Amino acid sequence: CASSPDNRPHYGYTF.

CDR3 nucleotides: TGTGCCAGCAGTCTAAAGACAGGGTCGTTGTGGCAGCCCCAGCATTTT. Protein product: CASSLKTGSLWQPQHF. The chain joins TRBV7-2 to TRBJ1-5; 7 bases line up with TRBD1. The germline CDR1 and CDR2 sequences are SGHTA and FQGNSA. The junction had 15 bases not matched to a gene; V was cut back by 6 bases and J by 7 bases. The CDR3 covers 16 residues.